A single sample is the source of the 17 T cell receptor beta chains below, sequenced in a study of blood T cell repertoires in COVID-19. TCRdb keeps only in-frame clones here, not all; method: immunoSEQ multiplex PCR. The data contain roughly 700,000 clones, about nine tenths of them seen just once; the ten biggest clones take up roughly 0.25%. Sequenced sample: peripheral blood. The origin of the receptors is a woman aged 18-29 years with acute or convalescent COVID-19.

The CDR3 loop is CASSFKAQAQDTQYF. The CDR3 DNA is TGCGCCAGCAGCTTCAAAGCTCAGGCACAGGATACGCAGTATTTT. J is TRBJ2-3 and V is TRBV5-1; D gene ambiguous. The V end was cut by 2 bases, the J end by 6 bases, with 16 bases between. Germline CDR1 reads SGHRS; CDR2 reads YFSETQ. This CDR3 contains 15 residues.

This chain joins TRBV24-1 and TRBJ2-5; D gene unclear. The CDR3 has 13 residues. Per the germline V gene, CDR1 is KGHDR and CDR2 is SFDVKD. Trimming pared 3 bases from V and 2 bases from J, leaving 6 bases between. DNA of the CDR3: TGTGCCACCAGTGATCCCCCTCAAGAGACCCAGTACTTC. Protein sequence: CATSDPPQETQYF.

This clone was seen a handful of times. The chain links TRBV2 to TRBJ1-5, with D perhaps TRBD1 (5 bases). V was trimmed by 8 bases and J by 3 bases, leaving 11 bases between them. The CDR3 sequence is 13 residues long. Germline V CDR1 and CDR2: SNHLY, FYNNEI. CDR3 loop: CASCLGVNQPQHF. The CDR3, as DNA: TGTGCCAGCTGCTTAGGGGTCAATCAGCCCCAGCATTTT.

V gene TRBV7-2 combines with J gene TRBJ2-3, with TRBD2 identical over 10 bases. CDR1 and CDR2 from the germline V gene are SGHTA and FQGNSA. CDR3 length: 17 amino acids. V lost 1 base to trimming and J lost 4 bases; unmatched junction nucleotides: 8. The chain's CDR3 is CASSLEAGGPGADTQYF. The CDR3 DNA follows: TGTGCCAGCAGCTTAGAAGCGGGGGGGCCGGGGGCAGATACGCAGTATTTT.

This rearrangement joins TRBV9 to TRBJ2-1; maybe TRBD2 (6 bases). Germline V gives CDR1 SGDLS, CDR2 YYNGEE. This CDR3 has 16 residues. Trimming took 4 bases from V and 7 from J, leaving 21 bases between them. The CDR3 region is CASSPGGQGRRNEQFF. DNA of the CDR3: TGTGCCAGCAGCCCAGGAGGGCAGGGACGCCGGAATGAGCAGTTCTTC.

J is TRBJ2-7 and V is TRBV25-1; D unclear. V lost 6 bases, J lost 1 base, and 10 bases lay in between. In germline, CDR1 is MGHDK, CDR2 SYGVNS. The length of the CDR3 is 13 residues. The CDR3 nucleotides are TGTGCCAGCAGCCCAGACATATCCTACGAGCAGTACTTC. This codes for CASSPDISYEQYF.

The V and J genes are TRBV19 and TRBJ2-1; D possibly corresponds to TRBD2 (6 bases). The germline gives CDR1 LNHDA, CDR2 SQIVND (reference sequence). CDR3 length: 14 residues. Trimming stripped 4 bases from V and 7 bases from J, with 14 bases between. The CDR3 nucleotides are TGTGCCAGTAGTAGAGTCGGGACTTCGAATGAGCAGTTCTTC. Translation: CASSRVGTSNEQFF.

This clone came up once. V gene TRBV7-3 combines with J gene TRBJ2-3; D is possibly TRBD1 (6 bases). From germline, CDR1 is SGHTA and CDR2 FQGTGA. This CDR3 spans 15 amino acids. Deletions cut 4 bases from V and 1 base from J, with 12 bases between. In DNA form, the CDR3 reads TGTGCCAGCAGCTCCGGACAGCCGGGCACAGATACGCAGTATTTT. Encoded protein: CASSSGQPGTDTQYF.

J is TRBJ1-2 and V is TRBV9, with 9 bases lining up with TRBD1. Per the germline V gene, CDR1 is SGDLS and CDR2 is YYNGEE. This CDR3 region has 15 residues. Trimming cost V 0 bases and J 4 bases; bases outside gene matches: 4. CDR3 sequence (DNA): TGTGCCAGCAGCGTAGGAACAGGGGGCGCCTATGGCTACACCTTC. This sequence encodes CASSVGTGGAYGYTF.

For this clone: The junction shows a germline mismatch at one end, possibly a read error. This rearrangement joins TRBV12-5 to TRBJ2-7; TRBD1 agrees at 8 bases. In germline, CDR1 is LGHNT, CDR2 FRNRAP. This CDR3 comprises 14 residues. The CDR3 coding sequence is TGTGCTAGTGGTTCGGGACAGGCGGGTTACGGGCAGTACTTC. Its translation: CASGSGQAGYGQYF.

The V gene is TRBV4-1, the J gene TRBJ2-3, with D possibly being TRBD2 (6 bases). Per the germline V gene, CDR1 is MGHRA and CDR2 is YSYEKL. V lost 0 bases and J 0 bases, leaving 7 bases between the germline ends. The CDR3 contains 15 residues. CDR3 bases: TGCGCCAGCAGCCAAGAGGGACTGAGCACAGATACGCAGTATTTT. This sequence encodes CASSQEGLSTDTQYF.

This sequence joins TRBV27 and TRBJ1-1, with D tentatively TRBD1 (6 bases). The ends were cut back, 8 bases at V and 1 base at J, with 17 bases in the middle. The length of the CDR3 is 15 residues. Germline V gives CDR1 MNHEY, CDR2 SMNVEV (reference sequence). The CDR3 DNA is TGTGCCAGCTTCTTTCATTTAGGGGGGAACACTGAAGCTTTCTTT. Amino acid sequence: CASFFHLGGNTEAFF.

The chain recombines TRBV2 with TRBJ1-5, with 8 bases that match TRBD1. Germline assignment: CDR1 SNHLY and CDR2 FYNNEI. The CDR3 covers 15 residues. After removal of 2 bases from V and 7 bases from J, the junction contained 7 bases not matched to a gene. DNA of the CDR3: TGTGCCAGCAGTGAAATGGACAGGGTGGGGCAGCCCCAGCATTTT. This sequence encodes CASSEMDRVGQPQHF.

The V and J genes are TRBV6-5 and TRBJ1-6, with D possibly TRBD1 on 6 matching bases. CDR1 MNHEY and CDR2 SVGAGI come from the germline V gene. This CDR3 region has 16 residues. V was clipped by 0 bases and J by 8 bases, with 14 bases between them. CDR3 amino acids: CASSYSQGSGDSPLHF. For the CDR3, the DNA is TGTGCCAGCAGTTACTCGCAGGGGAGTGGGGATTCACCCCTCCACTTT.

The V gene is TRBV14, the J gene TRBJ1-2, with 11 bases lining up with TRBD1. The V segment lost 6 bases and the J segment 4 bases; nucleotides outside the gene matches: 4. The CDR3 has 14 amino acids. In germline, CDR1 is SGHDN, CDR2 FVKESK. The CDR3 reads CASSRTGGGYGYTF. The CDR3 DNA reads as TGTGCCAGCAGTCGGACAGGGGGCGGCTATGGCTACACCTTC.

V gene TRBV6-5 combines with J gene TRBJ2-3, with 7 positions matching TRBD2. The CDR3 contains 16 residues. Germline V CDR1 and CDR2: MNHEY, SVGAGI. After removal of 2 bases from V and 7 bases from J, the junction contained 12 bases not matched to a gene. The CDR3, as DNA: TGTGCCAGCAGTTACAGGAGCGGGACTTCCTCTAATACGCAGTATTTT. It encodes CASSYRSGTSSNTQYF.

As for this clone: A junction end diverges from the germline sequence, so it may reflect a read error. The CDR3: CASSLDRGYVQYF. Here the CDR3 DNA reads TGTGCCAGCAGTTTGGACAGGGGTTACGTGCAGTACTTC. This chain connects TRBV6-5 to TRBJ2-7; 9 bases are shared with TRBD1. Germline V gene data show CDR1 as MNHEY and CDR2 as SVGAGI. The CDR3 length is 13 residues.